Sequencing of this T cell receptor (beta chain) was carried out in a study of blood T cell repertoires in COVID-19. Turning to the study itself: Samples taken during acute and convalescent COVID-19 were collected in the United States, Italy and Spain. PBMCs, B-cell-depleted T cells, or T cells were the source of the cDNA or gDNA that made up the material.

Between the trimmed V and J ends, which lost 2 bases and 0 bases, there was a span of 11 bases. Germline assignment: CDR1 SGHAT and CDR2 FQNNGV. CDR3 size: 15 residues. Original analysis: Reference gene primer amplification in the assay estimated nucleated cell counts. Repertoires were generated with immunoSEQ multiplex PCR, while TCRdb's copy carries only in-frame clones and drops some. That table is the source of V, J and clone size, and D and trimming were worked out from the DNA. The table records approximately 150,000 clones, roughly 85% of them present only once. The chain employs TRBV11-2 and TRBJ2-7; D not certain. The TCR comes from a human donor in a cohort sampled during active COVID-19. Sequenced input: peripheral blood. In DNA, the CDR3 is TGTGCCAGCAGCTTAAGCGCTGAGAGCTCCTACGAGCAGTACTTC. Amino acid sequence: CASSLSAESSYEQYF.